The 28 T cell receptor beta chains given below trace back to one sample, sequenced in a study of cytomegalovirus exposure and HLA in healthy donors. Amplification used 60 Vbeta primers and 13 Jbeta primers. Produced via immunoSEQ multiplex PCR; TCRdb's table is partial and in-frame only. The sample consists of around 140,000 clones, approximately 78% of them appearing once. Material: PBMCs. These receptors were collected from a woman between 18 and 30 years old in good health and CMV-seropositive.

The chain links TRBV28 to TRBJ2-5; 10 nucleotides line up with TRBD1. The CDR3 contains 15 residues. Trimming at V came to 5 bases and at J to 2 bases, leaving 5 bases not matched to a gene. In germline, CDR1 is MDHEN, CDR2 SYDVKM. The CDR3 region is CASSVPGQGQETQYF. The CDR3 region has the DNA TGTGCCAGCAGTGTCCCGGGACAGGGGCAAGAGACCCAGTACTTC.

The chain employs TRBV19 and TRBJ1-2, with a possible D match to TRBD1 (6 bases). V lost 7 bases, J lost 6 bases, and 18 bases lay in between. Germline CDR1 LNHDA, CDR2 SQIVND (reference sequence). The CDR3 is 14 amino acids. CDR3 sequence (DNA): TGTGCCAGTAATCCCGGAGGGGGGGAAGATGGCTACACCTTC. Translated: CASNPGGGEDGYTF.

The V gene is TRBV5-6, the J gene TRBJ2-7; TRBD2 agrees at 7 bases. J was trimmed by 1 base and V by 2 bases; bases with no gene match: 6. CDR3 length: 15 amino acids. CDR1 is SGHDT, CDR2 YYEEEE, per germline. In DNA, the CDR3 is TGTGCCAGCAGCTTAAAGTGGGGGGGGTCCTACGAGCAGTACTTC. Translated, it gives CASSLKWGGSYEQYF.

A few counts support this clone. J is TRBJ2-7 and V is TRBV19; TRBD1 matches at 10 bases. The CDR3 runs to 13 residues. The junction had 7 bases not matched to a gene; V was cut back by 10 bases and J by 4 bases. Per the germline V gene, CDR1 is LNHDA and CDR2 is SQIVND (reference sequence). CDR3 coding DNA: TGTGCCAACTACCGGGACAGGGGTTACGAGCAGTACTTC. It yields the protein CANYRDRGYEQYF.

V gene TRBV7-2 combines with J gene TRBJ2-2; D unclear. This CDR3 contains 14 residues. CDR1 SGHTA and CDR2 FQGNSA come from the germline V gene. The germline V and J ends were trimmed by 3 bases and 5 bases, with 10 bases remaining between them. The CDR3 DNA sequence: TGTGCCAGCAGCTTGGTCACAGAGACCGGGGAGCTGTTTTTT. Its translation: CASSLVTETGELFF.

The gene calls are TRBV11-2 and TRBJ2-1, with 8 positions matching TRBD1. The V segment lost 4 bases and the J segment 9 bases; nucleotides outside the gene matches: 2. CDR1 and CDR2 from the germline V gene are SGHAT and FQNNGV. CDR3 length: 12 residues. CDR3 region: CASSSQGVEQFF. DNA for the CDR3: TGTGCCAGCAGCTCACAGGGGGTTGAGCAGTTCTTC.

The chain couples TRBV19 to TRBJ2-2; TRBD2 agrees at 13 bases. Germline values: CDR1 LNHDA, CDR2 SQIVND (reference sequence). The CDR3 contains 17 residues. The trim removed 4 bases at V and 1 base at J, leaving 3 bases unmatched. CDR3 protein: CASSKTSGGQNTGELFF. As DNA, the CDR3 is TGTGCCAGTAGTAAGACTAGCGGGGGGCAGAACACCGGGGAGCTGTTTTTT.

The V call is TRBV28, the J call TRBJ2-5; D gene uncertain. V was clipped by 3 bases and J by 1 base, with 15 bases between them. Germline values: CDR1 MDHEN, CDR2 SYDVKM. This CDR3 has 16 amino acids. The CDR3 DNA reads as TGTGCCAGCAGTTTTTCGCCAGGTGGCCTCCAAGAGACCCAGTACTTC. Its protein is CASSFSPGGLQETQYF.

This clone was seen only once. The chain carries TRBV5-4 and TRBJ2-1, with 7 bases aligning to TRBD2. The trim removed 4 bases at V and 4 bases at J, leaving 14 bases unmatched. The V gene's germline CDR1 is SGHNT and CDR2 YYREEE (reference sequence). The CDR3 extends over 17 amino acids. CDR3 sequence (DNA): TGTGCCAGCAGCCTGGAGTACTTTGGGGGGGATTACAATGAGCAGTTCTTC. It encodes CASSLEYFGGDYNEQFF.

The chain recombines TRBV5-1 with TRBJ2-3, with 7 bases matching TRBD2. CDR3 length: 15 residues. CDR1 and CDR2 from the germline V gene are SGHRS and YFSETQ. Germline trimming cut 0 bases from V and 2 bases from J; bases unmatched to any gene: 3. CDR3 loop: CASSLGAGVTDTQYF. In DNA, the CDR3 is TGCGCCAGCAGCTTGGGGGCGGGGGTCACAGATACGCAGTATTTT.

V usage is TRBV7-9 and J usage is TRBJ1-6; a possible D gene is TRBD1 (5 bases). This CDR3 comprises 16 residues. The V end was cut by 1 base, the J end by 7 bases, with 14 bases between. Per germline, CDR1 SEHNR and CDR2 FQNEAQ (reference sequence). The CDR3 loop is CASSLDGLGRNSPLHF. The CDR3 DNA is TGTGCCAGCAGCTTAGATGGTCTGGGGCGGAATTCACCCCTCCACTTT.

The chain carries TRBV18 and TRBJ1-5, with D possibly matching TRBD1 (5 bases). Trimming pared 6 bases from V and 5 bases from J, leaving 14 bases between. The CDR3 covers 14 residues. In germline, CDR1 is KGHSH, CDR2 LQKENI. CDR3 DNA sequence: TGTGCCAGCTCCCAGGGCGGCGGGGATCAGCCCCAGCATTTT. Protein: CASSQGGGDQPQHF.

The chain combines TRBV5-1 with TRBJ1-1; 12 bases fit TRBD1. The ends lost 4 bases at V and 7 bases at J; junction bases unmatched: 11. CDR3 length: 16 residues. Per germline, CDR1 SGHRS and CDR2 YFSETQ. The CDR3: CASSDQGQGARGEAFF. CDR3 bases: TGCGCCAGCAGCGACCAGGGACAGGGGGCGCGAGGTGAAGCTTTCTTT.

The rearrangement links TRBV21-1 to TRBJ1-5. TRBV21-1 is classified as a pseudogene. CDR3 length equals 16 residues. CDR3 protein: CASSKGRVYSNQPQHF. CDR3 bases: TGTGCCAGCAGCAAGGGGAGGGTCTATAGCAATCAGCCCCAGCATTTT.

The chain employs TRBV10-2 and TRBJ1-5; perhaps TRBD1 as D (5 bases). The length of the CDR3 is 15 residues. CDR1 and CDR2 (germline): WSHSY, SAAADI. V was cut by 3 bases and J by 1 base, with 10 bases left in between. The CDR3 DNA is TGCGCCAGCAGTGATAGGGGAGGCAGCAATCAGCCCCAGCATTTT. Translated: CASSDRGGSNQPQHF.

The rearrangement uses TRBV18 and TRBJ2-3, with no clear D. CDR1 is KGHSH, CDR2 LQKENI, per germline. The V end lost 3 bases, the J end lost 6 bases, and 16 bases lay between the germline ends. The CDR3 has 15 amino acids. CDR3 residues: CASSPSKSPGDTQYF. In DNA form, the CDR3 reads TGTGCCAGCTCACCCTCCAAAAGCCCCGGGGATACGCAGTATTTT.

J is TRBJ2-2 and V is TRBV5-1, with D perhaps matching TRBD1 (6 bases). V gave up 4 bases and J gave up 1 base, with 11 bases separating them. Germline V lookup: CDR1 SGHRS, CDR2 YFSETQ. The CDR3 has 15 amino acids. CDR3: CASSLDRLNTGELFF. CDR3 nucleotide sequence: TGCGCCAGCAGCCTGGACAGATTGAACACCGGGGAGCTGTTTTTT.

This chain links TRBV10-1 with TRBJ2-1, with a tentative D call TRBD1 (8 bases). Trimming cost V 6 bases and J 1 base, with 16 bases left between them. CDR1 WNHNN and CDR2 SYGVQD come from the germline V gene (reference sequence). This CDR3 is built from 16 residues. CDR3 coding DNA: TGCGCCAGCAGCTTACAGGGGGGGAGGTCCTACAATGAGCAGTTCTTC. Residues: CASSLQGGRSYNEQFF.

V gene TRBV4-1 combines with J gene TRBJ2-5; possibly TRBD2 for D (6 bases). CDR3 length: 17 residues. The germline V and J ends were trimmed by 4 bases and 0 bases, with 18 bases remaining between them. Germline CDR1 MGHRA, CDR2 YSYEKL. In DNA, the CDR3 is TGCGCCAGCAGCCCGGGGGAGGCAGCCACCGACCAAGAGACCCAGTACTTC. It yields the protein CASSPGEAATDQETQYF.

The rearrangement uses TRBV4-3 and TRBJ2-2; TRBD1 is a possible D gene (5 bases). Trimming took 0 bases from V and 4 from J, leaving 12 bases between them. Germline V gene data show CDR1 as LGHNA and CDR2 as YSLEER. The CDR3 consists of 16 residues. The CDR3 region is CASSQDLQGFTGELFF. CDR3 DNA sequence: TGCGCCAGCAGCCAAGATTTGCAGGGCTTCACCGGGGAGCTGTTTTTT.

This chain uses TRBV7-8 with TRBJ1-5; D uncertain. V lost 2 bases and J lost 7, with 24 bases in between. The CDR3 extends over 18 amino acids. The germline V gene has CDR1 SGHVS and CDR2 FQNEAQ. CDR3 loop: CASSLIARLKLCRQPQHF. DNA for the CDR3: TGTGCCAGCAGCTTAATTGCGAGACTCAAACTATGTCGACAGCCCCAGCATTTT.

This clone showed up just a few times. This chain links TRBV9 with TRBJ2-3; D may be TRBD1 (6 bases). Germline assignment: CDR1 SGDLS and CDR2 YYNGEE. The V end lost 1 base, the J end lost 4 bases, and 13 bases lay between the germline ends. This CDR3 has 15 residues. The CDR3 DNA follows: TGTGCCAGCAGCGTAACAGGACAGCTGCCAGATACGCAGTATTTT. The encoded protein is CASSVTGQLPDTQYF.

CDR3 in amino acids: CASSLGYDRGFFGYTF. The CDR3 DNA follows: TGTGCCAGCAGCTTAGGGTACGACAGGGGGTTTTTTGGCTACACCTTC. The chain has TRBV11-2 and TRBJ1-2; the match to TRBD1 covers 9 bases. The CDR3 extends over 16 amino acids. The V and J ends lost 1 base and 7 bases, in that order; junction bases with no gene match: 10. The germline gives CDR1 SGHAT, CDR2 FQNNGV. The full variable domain, its missing parts supplied by reference TRBV11-2 and TRBJ1-2, is EAGVAQSPRYKIIEKRQSVAFWCNPISGHATLYWYQQILGQGPKLLIQFQNNGVVDDSQLPKDRFSAERLKGVDSTLKIQPAKLEDSAVYLCASSLGYDRGFFGYTFGSGTRLTVV.

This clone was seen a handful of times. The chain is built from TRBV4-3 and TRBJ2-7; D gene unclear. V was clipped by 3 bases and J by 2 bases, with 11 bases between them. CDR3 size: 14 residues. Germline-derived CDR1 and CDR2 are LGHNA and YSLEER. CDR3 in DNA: TGCGCCAGCAGCCATCTCAACGCGACCTACGAGCAGTACTTC. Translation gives CASSHLNATYEQYF.

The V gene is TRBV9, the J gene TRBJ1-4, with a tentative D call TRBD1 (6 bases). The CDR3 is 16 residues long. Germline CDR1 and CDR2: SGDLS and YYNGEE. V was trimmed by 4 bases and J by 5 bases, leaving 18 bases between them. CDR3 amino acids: CASSPDRRGPNEKLFF. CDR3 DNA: TGTGCCAGCAGCCCCGACAGGCGAGGCCCAAATGAAAAACTGTTTTTT.

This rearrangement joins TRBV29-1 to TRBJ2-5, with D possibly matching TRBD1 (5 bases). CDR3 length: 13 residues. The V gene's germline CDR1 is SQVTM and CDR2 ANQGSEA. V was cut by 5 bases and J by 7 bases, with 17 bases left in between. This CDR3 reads CSVKKGPAGTQYF. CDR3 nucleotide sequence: TGCAGCGTTAAAAAGGGGCCAGCAGGGACCCAGTACTTC. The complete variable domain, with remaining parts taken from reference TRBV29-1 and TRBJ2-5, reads SAVISQKPSRDICQRGTSLTIQCQVDSQVTMMFWYRQQPGQSLTLIATANQGSEATYESGFVIDKFPISRPNLTFSTLTVSNMSPEDSSIYLCSVKKGPAGTQYFGPGTRLLVL.

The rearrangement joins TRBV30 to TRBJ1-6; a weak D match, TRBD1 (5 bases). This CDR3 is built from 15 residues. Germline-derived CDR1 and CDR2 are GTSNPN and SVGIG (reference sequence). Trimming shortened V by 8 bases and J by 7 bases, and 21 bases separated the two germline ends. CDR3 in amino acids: CARRRRGGDNSPLHF. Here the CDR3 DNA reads TGTGCCCGGCGACGAAGGGGTGGCGACAATTCACCCCTCCACTTT.

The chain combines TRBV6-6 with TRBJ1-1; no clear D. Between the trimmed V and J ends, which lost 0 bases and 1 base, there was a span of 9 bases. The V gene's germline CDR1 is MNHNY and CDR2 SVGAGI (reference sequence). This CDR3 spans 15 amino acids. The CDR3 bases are TGTGCCAGCAGTTACTCAACCGGGTGGAACACTGAAGCTTTCTTT. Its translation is CASSYSTGWNTEAFF.